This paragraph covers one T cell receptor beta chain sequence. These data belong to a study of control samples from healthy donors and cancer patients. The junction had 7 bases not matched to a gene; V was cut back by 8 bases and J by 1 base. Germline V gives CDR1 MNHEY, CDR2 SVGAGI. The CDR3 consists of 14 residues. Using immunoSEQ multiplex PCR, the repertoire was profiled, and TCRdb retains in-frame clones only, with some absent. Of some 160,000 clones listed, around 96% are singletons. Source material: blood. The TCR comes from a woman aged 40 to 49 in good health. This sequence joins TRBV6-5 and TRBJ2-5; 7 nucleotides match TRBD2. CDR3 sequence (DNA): TGTGCCAGCTCCCGTCGGGGGGTCCAAGAGACCCAGTACTTC. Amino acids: CASSRRGVQETQYF.